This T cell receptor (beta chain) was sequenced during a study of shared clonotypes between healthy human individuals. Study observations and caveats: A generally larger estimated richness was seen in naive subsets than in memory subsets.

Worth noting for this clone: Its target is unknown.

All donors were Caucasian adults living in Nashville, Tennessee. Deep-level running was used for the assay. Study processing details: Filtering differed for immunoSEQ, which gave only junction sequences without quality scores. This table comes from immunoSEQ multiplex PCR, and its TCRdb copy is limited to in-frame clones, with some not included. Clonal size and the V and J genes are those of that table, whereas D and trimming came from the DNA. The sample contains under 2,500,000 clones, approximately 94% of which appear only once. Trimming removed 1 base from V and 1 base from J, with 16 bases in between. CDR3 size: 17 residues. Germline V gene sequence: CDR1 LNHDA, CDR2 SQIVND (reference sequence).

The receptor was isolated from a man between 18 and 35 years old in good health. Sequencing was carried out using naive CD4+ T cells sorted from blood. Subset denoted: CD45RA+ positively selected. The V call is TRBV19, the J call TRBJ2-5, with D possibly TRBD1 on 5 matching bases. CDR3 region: CASSIGRRGRSQETQYF. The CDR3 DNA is TGTGCCAGTAGTATAGGAAGAAGGGGCCGGAGCCAAGAGACCCAGTACTTC.